Described below is a single T cell receptor beta chain sequence and its context. The data derive from a study of metastatic and nonmetastatic thyroid tumors. V was clipped by 4 bases and J by 5 bases, with 21 bases between them. CDR3 length: 15 amino acids. Germline V CDR1 and CDR2: GTSNPN, SVGIG (reference sequence). Original processing notes: Researchers built a distant-metastasis classifier for papillary thyroid cancer that drew on CDR3 differences across clinicopathological groups. TCRdb re-processed the PCR reads through MiXCR. The V and J calls, along with clone size, are taken from TCRdb and not from the paper's own processing. The data show roughly 22,000 clones, with under 15% seen just once and roughly an eighth held by the top ten. No patient received treatment before thyroid surgery.

The origin of this receptor is a female donor with papillary thyroid cancer or a benign thyroid nodule (not recorded which). Some clones in this sample may be carry-over from other donors' samples. The V and J genes are TRBV30 and TRBJ2-7; D may correspond to TRBD1 or TRBD2 (6 bases each). The sample consisted of blood. In DNA, the CDR3 is TGTGCCTGGACAAGGAGAGGGGGGTCTCACCACGAGCAGTACTTC. This codes for CAWTRRGGSHHEQYF.